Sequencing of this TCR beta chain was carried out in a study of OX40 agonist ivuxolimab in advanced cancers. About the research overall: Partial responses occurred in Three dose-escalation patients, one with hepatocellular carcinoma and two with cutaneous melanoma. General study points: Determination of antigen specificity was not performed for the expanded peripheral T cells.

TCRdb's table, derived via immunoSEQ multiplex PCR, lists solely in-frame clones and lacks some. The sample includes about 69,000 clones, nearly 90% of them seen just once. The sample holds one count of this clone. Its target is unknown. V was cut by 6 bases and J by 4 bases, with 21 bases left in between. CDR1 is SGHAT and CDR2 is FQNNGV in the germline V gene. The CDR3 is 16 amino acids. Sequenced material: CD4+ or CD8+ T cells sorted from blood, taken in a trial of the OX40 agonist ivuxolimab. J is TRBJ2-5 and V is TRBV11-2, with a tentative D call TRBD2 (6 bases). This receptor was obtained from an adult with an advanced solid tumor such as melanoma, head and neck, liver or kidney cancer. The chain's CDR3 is CASREASENSLETQYF. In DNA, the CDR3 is TGTGCCAGCAGAGAAGCTAGCGAGAATTCCCTAGAGACCCAGTACTTC. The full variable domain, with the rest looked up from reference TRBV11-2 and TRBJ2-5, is EAGVAQSPRYKIIEKRQSVAFWCNPISGHATLYWYQQILGQGPKLLIQFQNNGVVDDSQLPKDRFSAERLKGVDSTLKIQPAKLEDSAVYLCASREASENSLETQYFGPGTRLLVL.